Below, 19 T cell receptor beta chains from the same sample are listed, as sequenced in a study of CD8 T cells in Susac syndrome. The RNA, roughly 0.45 to 1 ug, was put through reverse transcription using random hexamers. Via MiXCR, TCRdb re-called the immunoSEQ multiplex PCR reads, giving one row per CDR3 protein. The sample includes fewer than 80,000 distinct CDR3 sequences, about 94% of them seen just once. What was sequenced was CD8+ T cells from PBMCs. These receptors all stem from a human donor with multiple sclerosis.

V and J are TRBV9 and TRBJ1-3, with no clear D. The CDR3 is 16 residues long. V lost 3 bases, J lost 0 bases, and 13 bases lay in between. CDR1 is SGDLS and CDR2 is YYNGEE in the germline V gene. CDR3 DNA sequence: TGTGCCAGCAGCGGGTCCCTAATCCACTCTGGAAACACCATATATTTT. This sequence encodes CASSGSLIHSGNTIYF.

The chain is built from TRBV24-1 and TRBJ2-2, with D possibly matching TRBD1 (6 bases). Trimming pared 5 bases from V and 3 bases from J, leaving 6 bases between. Looked up from germline, CDR1 is KGHDR and CDR2 is SFDVKD. The CDR3 length is 13 residues. The CDR3 bases are TGTGCCACCAGTGGGACAGACACCGGGGAGCTGTTTTTT. As protein: CATSGTDTGELFF.

In this sample, this clonotype turned up once. The J gene is TRBJ2-7, the V gene TRBV20-1, with TRBD1 matching over 9 bases. Germline values: CDR1 DFQATT, CDR2 SNEGSKA (reference sequence). The CDR3 is made up of 15 amino acids. The J segment lost 5 bases and the V segment lost 2 bases, leaving 10 bases of the junction unmatched. The chain's CDR3 is CSARSPRDRVDEQYF. CDR3 DNA: TGCAGTGCTAGATCCCCCCGGGACAGGGTAGACGAGCAGTACTTC.

This chain uses TRBV6-2 or TRBV6-3 with TRBJ2-7; 11 bases are shared with TRBD1. The trim removed 4 bases at V and 6 bases at J, leaving 2 bases unmatched. The CDR3 spans 13 residues. CDR1 is MNHEY, CDR2 SVGEGT, per germline. CDR3 region: CASSWDRGSEQYF. CDR3 sequence (DNA): TGTGCCAGCAGTTGGGACAGGGGGTCCGAGCAGTACTTC.

V usage is TRBV9 and J usage is TRBJ1-5; D call uncertain. V lost 0 bases, J lost 0 bases, and 7 bases lay in between. The germline V gene has CDR1 SGDLS and CDR2 YYNGEE. The CDR3 extends over 15 amino acids. The CDR3, as DNA: TGTGCCAGCAGCGTAGGTGGAGCTAGCAATCAGCCCCAGCATTTT. Its protein product is CASSVGGASNQPQHF. Based on the CDR3 plus reference TRBV9 and TRBJ1-5, the full variable domain is DSGVTQTPKHLITATGQRVTLRCSPRSGDLSVYWYQQSLDQGLQFLIQYYNGEERAKGNILERFSAQQFPDLHSELNLSSLELGDSALYFCASSVGGASNQPQHFGDGTRLSIL.

The chain carries TRBV27 and TRBJ2-7, with 9 bases identical to TRBD2. The J segment lost 2 bases and the V segment lost 8 bases, leaving 10 bases of the junction unmatched. Germline V CDR1 and CDR2: MNHEY, SMNVEV (reference sequence). CDR3 length equals 15 residues. Here the CDR3 DNA reads TGTGCCAGCTCCCCCGTCCCTAGCGGGACCTACGAGCAGTACTTC. Its translation: CASSPVPSGTYEQYF.

The chain employs TRBV7-9 and TRBJ2-1; 11 bases fit TRBD2. The CDR3 is 15 residues long. V lost 5 bases and J lost 4; bases outside the gene matches: 4. The germline V gene has CDR1 SEHNR and CDR2 FQNEAQ (reference sequence). The CDR3 reads CASSKLAGVYNEQFF. In DNA, the CDR3 is TGTGCCAGCAGCAAACTAGCGGGGGTTTACAATGAGCAGTTCTTC.

Here the CDR3 reads CASSPTPYEQYF. The CDR3 DNA is TGTGCCAGCAGCCCCACCCCCTACGAGCAGTACTTC. This chain connects TRBV7-9 to TRBJ2-7; D call uncertain. The CDR3 consists of 12 residues. The V gene lost 5 bases and the J gene lost 2 bases, with 7 bases spanning the gap. Germline V gene lookup returns CDR1 SEHNR and CDR2 FQNEAQ (reference sequence). The full variable domain, rest sourced from reference TRBV7-9 and TRBJ2-7, is DTGVSQNPRHKITKRGQNVTFRCDPISEHNRLYWYRQTLGQGPEFLTYFQNEAQLEKSRLLSDRFSAERPKGSFSTLEIQRTEQGDSAMYLCASSPTPYEQYFGPGTRLTVT.

The chain recombines TRBV28 with TRBJ2-7, with D perhaps TRBD1 (6 bases). Trimming stripped 6 bases from V and 5 bases from J, with 14 bases between. The germline CDR1 and CDR2 sequences are MDHEN and SYDVKM. This CDR3 region has 13 residues. This chain's CDR3 is CASRGRGWNEQYF. In DNA form, the CDR3 reads TGTGCCAGCAGGGGCAGGGGATGGAACGAGCAGTACTTC.

The rearrangement joins TRBV13 to TRBJ1-2, with 8 bases matching TRBD1. The CDR3 loop spans 13 amino acids. Per the germline V gene, CDR1 is PRHDT and CDR2 is FYEKMQ (reference sequence). V lost 5 bases and J lost 6; bases outside the gene matches: 5. The CDR3 nucleotides read TGTGCCAGCAGCCCCAGGGGGCACGATGGCTACACCTTC. This translates into CASSPRGHDGYTF.

The rearrangement joins TRBV20-1 to TRBJ2-7; the D call may be TRBD1 or TRBD2 (6 bases each). In germline, CDR1 is DFQATT, CDR2 SNEGSKA (reference sequence). The length of the CDR3 is 14 residues. CDR3 nucleotide sequence: TGCAGCGTAGGGACTCCAGGGGAAAGTTACGAGCAGTACTTC. It specifies CSVGTPGESYEQYF.

The chain couples TRBV27 to TRBJ1-4; 8 bases agree with TRBD1. J was trimmed by 5 bases and V by 5 bases; bases with no gene match: 4. The V gene's germline CDR1 is MNHEY and CDR2 SMNVEV (reference sequence). There are 14 residues in the CDR3. Here the CDR3 reads CASSPRTGNEKLFF. The CDR3 DNA is TGTGCCAGCAGTCCGCGGACAGGGAATGAAAAACTGTTTTTT.

The chain combines TRBV20-1 with TRBJ2-7; D gene uncertain. Trimming shortened V by 0 bases and J by 1 base, and 10 bases separated the two germline ends. The CDR3 consists of 14 residues. CDR1 is DFQATT and CDR2 is SNEGSKA in the germline V gene (reference sequence). The CDR3 DNA sequence: TGCAGTGCTAGAGATCTAGATCAGTCCTACGAGCAGTACTTC. Its protein is CSARDLDQSYEQYF.

The rearrangement links TRBV7-9 to TRBJ2-1; possibly TRBD1 for D (5 bases). Trimming pared 5 bases from V and 2 bases from J, leaving 10 bases between. Germline V gene lookup returns CDR1 SEHNR and CDR2 FQNEAQ (reference sequence). The CDR3 is made up of 14 amino acids. The CDR3 DNA follows: TGTGCCAGCAGCCGTATGACAGCCTACAATGAGCAGTTCTTC. Translated: CASSRMTAYNEQFF.

This chain connects TRBV29-1 to TRBJ2-1; no definite D call. This CDR3 spans 12 amino acids. The germline CDR1 and CDR2 sequences are SQVTM and ANQGSEA. The V end lost 6 bases, the J end lost 5 bases, and 11 bases lay between the germline ends. The CDR3 here is CSVVYLHNEQFF. The DNA for the CDR3 is TGCAGCGTCGTGTACCTCCACAATGAGCAGTTCTTC.

The genes are TRBV3-1 and TRBJ2-7, with a tentative D call TRBD2 (5 bases). Trimming took 5 bases from V and 8 from J, leaving 19 bases between them. Germline V CDR1 and CDR2: LGHDT, YNNKEL (reference sequence). The CDR3 has 14 residues. CDR3 coding DNA: TGTGCCAGCAGCTCCGAGGGTCCCCTTACTCAGCAGTACTTC. As protein: CASSSEGPLTQQYF.

This chain joins TRBV30 and TRBJ2-7, with D unclear. Germline assignment: CDR1 GTSNPN and CDR2 SVGIG (reference sequence). V lost 0 bases and J 3 bases, leaving 9 bases between the germline ends. CDR3 length equals 13 residues. The CDR3 sequence: CAWSVLGYYEQYF. As DNA, the CDR3 is TGTGCCTGGAGTGTACTGGGCTACTACGAGCAGTACTTC.

This clonotype appeared once. The chain employs TRBV6-5 and TRBJ2-2; the D is unclear. The V gene lost 8 bases and the J gene lost 0 bases, with 7 bases spanning the gap. This CDR3 contains 13 residues. Germline CDR1 MNHEY, CDR2 SVGAGI. CDR3: CASQTPNTGELFF. CDR3 nucleotides: TGTGCCAGCCAGACACCGAACACCGGGGAGCTGTTTTTT.

This chain uses TRBV5-6 with TRBJ2-2; D is uncertain. The germline V gene encodes CDR1 SGHDT and CDR2 YYEEEE. The CDR3 is made up of 13 amino acids. Trimming pared 0 bases from V and 6 bases from J, leaving 6 bases between. The CDR3 loop is CASSLGSSGELFF. In DNA form, the CDR3 reads TGTGCCAGCAGCTTGGGTTCCTCCGGGGAGCTGTTTTTT.